The 9 T cell receptor beta chains below come from one sample, sequenced in a study of blood T cell repertoires in COVID-19. This table comes from immunoSEQ multiplex PCR, and its TCRdb copy is limited to in-frame clones, with some not included. In the table there are 80,000 to 100,000 clones, approximately 72% of which are singletons. Source material: peripheral blood. The receptors come from a man between 65 and 80 years old with acute or convalescent COVID-19.

The CDR3 loop is CASSHQGSYNEQFF. DNA for the CDR3: TGTGCCAGCAGCCATCAGGGCTCCTACAATGAGCAGTTCTTC. The chain uses TRBV14 and TRBJ2-1; perhaps TRBD1 as D (5 bases). The V gene lost 3 bases and the J gene lost 0 bases, with 6 bases spanning the gap. Looked up from germline, CDR1 is SGHDN and CDR2 is FVKESK. CDR3 length: 14 amino acids.

CDR3 DNA sequence: TGTGCCAGCAGTTTATGGCGGGCAGAGGATGGCTACACCTTC. Translating it yields CASSLWRAEDGYTF. The chain is built from TRBV28 and TRBJ1-2; unclear D gene. The CDR3 has 14 residues. Germline V lookup: CDR1 MDHEN, CDR2 SYDVKM. Trimming took 0 bases from V and 6 from J, leaving 11 bases between them.

Notes on this clone: One end of the junction varies from germline; a read error may be responsible. The sample has other DNA sequences that encode this CDR3 too. The V and J genes are TRBV24-1 and TRBJ2-7, with a weak D call TRBD1 (5 bases). Germline CDR1 reads KGHDR; CDR2 reads SFDVKD. CDR3 length equals 13 residues. The DNA for the CDR3 is TGTGCCACCAGTGTAACAGCAGGGAAGGAGCAATACTTC. Its translation: CATSVTAGKEQYF.

J is TRBJ1-2 and V is TRBV9, with D possibly being TRBD1 (6 bases). CDR1 and CDR2 from the germline V gene are SGDLS and YYNGEE. CDR3 length equals 15 residues. Trimming took off 3 bases at V and 2 bases at J, with 14 bases between the two ends. CDR3 amino acids: CASSETPGANYGYTF. DNA for the CDR3: TGTGCCAGCAGCGAGACCCCAGGGGCGAACTATGGCTACACCTTC. The whole variable domain, remainder taken from reference TRBV9 and TRBJ1-2, is DSGVTQTPKHLITATGQRVTLRCSPRSGDLSVYWYQQSLDQGLQFLIQYYNGEERAKGNILERFSAQQFPDLHSELNLSSLELGDSALYFCASSETPGANYGYTFGSGTRLTVV.

The J gene is TRBJ2-7, the V gene TRBV14; 9 bases are a match to TRBD2. V was pared by 3 bases and J by 2 bases, with 5 bases of the junction left unmatched. The CDR3 contains 15 residues. Germline-derived CDR1 and CDR2 are SGHDN and FVKESK. The CDR3 sequence: CASSHPAGGAYEQYF. The CDR3 coding sequence is TGTGCCAGCAGCCACCCAGCGGGAGGAGCCTACGAGCAGTACTTC.

This sequence joins TRBV6-5 and TRBJ2-7; the match to TRBD2 covers 14 bases. CDR3 length: 14 residues. J lost 2 bases, V lost 6 bases, and 0 bases had no gene match. Germline V gene data show CDR1 as MNHEY and CDR2 as SVGAGI. CDR3 coding DNA: TGTGCCAGCAGGGGACTAGCGGGAGCCTACGAGCAGTACTTC. Amino acids: CASRGLAGAYEQYF.

The chain has TRBV28 and TRBJ1-2, with 8 bases that match TRBD1. With 6 bases clipped from V and 3 bases from J, the junction kept 18 bases outside the gene matches. Germline V gene sequence: CDR1 MDHEN, CDR2 SYDVKM. The CDR3 is 18 amino acids. The CDR3 nucleotides are TGTGCCAGCAGCTTTATGGCCCCGAGGGACAGGAAATACTATGGCTACACCTTC. Amino acid sequence: CASSFMAPRDRKYYGYTF.

This chain connects TRBV5-1 to TRBJ1-2; 8 nucleotides match TRBD1. Trimming removed 1 base from V and 6 bases from J; junction bases left unmatched: 14. The CDR3 spans 17 residues. Looked up from germline, CDR1 is SGHRS and CDR2 is YFSETQ. CDR3 nucleotides: TGCGCCAGCAGCTTGCTACTTCCCAGGGGGCAGAGGAATGGCTACACCTTC. It translates to CASSLLLPRGQRNGYTF.

DNA for the CDR3: TGCGCCAGCAGCTTGGATACCGGGACAGGGGGCAATACGCAGTATTTT. Its protein is CASSLDTGTGGNTQYF. The chain employs TRBV5-1 and TRBJ2-3; the match to TRBD1 covers 12 bases. The V gene's germline CDR1 is SGHRS and CDR2 YFSETQ. The J segment lost 7 bases and the V segment lost 0 bases, leaving 6 bases of the junction unmatched. The CDR3 is 16 amino acids.